This T cell receptor beta chain stems from a study of CD8 T cells in ankylosing spondylitis. The V and J ends lost 0 bases and 1 base respectively, with 7 bases between them. From germline, CDR1 is LGHNA and CDR2 YNFKEQ. The CDR3 spans 14 residues. Study conclusions and caveats: There was a TCR beta motif, made of fewer than 10 highly homologous variants, that appeared characteristic of ankylosing spondylitis blood. Certain motif variants had earlier appeared in reactive arthritis synovial fluid and blood.

In making TCR beta libraries, quantitative 5'-RACE with molecular barcodes was used. TCRdb fed the 5' RACE reads into MiXCR, producing one record per CDR3 protein. The sample consists of approximately 340,000 distinct CDR3 sequences, under 15% of them appearing once. This clonotype was detected ten times or more. As yet, its antigen is unknown. Sequences were obtained from blood, either unsorted or a sorted T cell fraction (not recorded which). The sequence was collected from a male donor with ankylosing spondylitis or in good health (not recorded which). This sequence joins TRBV4-2 and TRBJ2-7; D is unresolved. CDR3 amino acids: CASSQETASYEQYF. The CDR3 coding sequence is TGTGCCAGCAGCCAAGAGACTGCTTCCTACGAGCAGTACTTC.